The clone carrying this T cell receptor beta chain occurred a few times. These data come from a study of blood T cells in healthy people across ages. The second PCR ran roughly 7 to 12 cycles with a sample-barcoded 5' primer and J-beta primers. TCRdb reprocessed the 5' RACE reads via MiXCR and lists one record per CDR3 protein. There are about 720,000 distinct CDR3 sequences in the sample; about 24% occur only once, and roughly 22% lies in the top ten. This clonotype was obtained from an older man in good health. The sequenced sample was blood.

The CDR3 is CASSSGDRAPWLFF. CDR3 coding DNA: TGTGCCAGCAGCTCGGGAGACAGGGCCCCTTGGCTGTTTTTT. The V gene is TRBV12-3 or TRBV12-4, the J gene TRBJ1-4; 7 bases fit TRBD1. The trim removed 6 bases at V and 14 bases at J, leaving 15 bases unmatched. The CDR3 loop spans 14 amino acids.